This record concerns one TCR beta chain sequence. The antigen is unknown. Every bit of the isolated RNA underwent reverse transcription, so sequencing read expressed TCRB transcripts. The method was immunoSEQ multiplex PCR; TCRdb's version includes in-frame clones alone and lacks a portion of them. The table lists about 660,000 clones, 11% to 15% of them singletons, with 0.04% in the top ten. This specimen comes from a study of beta chain features in type 1 diabetes. In the study overall: Healthy donors and patients showed comparable age, gender and cell yields. Sorted cells examined across all samples numbered 85 million to 130 million. Regarding the study as a whole: Insertion counts at VDJ junctions were lower in type 1 diabetes patients, who also showed more deletions there. PCR might preferentially amplify shorter templates, equally in patients and controls. Researchers report that Type 1 diabetes patients had moderately but significantly shorter TCRB CDR3s across all four CD4+ subsets.

The CDR3 is made up of 16 amino acids. The V and J ends lost 0 bases and 0 bases respectively, with 11 bases between them. Germline CDR1 LGHNA, CDR2 YSLEER. Source material: naive CD4+ T cells from blood. This chain joins TRBV4-3 and TRBJ2-5, with no clear D. The sequence was obtained from a young man with type 1 diabetes. CDR3: CASSQDPYTNQETQYF. As DNA, the CDR3 is TGCGCCAGCAGCCAAGATCCCTACACAAACCAAGAGACCCAGTACTTC.